This is a list of T cell receptor beta chains from one sample in a study of cytomegalovirus exposure and HLA in healthy donors. Profiled with immunoSEQ multiplex PCR; TCRdb holds only in-frame clones, not every one. This table has about 200,000 clones, about 88% appearing once. Sequencing input: PBMCs. Receptor source: a woman between 25 and 40 years old in good health and CMV-seronegative. The CDR3 runs from the conserved cysteine through the conserved F or W. Fields, in order: clone size, D gene, J gene, V gene, CDR3 protein, CDR3 DNA. The D gene is left open where the match is weak. Rows give clone size only sometimes, using once, few, many, or a class for an expanded clone.

clone_size: few; d_call: NA; j_call: TRBJ1-3; v_call: TRBV5-6; cdr3_aa: CASRWGLSGNTIYF; cdr3_nt: TGTGCCAGCAGATGGGGCCTCTCTGGAAACACCATATATTTT
clone_size: NA; d_call: TRBD1; j_call: TRBJ1-1; v_call: TRBV7-9; cdr3_aa: CASSLPGQGARTEAFF; cdr3_nt: TGTGCCAGCAGCTTACCTGGACAGGGGGCAAGGACTGAAGCTTTCTTT
clone_size: NA; d_call: TRBD1; j_call: TRBJ2-7; v_call: TRBV6-5; cdr3_aa: CASSPSDRPLGEQYF; cdr3_nt: TGTGCCAGCAGTCCCTCGGACAGGCCACTGGGGGAGCAGTACTTC
clone_size: NA; d_call: NA; j_call: TRBJ2-1; v_call: TRBV19; cdr3_aa: CASSIGGGAAEQFF; cdr3_nt: TGTGCCAGTAGTATAGGAGGGGGGGCCGCGGAGCAGTTCTTC
clone_size: NA; d_call: NA; j_call: TRBJ2-3; v_call: TRBV7-9; cdr3_aa: CASSLVRVSTDTQYF; cdr3_nt: TGTGCCAGCAGCTTAGTGAGGGTTAGCACAGATACGCAGTATTTT
clone_size: NA; d_call: NA; j_call: TRBJ2-3; v_call: TRBV6-6; cdr3_aa: CAHRGWGLGADTQYF; cdr3_nt: TGTGCCCACAGGGGCTGGGGACTAGGCGCAGATACGCAGTATTTT
clone_size: NA; d_call: TRBD1; j_call: TRBJ1-2; v_call: TRBV27; cdr3_aa: CASSLVGGGYGYTF; cdr3_nt: TGTGCCAGCAGTTTGGTAGGGGGCGGCTATGGCTACACCTTC
clone_size: NA; d_call: TRBD1; j_call: TRBJ2-7; v_call: TRBV5-8; cdr3_aa: CASSGTGGFEQYF; cdr3_nt: TGTGCCAGCAGCGGGACAGGGGGTTTCGAGCAGTACTTC
clone_size: once; d_call: TRBD2; j_call: TRBJ2-3; v_call: TRBV5-1; cdr3_aa: CASNPSGESTDTQYF; cdr3_nt: TGCGCCAGCAACCCTAGCGGGGAATCCACAGATACGCAGTATTTT
clone_size: NA; d_call: TRBD1; j_call: TRBJ2-5; v_call: TRBV25-1; cdr3_aa: CASRVPKGDRAQETQYF; cdr3_nt: TGTGCCAGCAGGGTCCCGAAAGGAGACAGGGCACAAGAGACCCAGTACTTC
clone_size: NA; d_call: NA; j_call: TRBJ1-1; v_call: TRBV2; cdr3_aa: CASSAQLATEAFF; cdr3_nt: TGTGCCAGCAGTGCACAGCTTGCCACTGAAGCTTTCTTT
clone_size: NA; d_call: NA; j_call: TRBJ1-2; v_call: TRBV5-1; cdr3_aa: CASSLVPGAGYTF; cdr3_nt: TGCGCCAGCAGCTTGGTCCCCGGAGCTGGCTACACCTTC
clone_size: NA; d_call: TRBD2; j_call: TRBJ2-3; v_call: TRBV5-1; cdr3_aa: CASSFSGGGHADTQYF; cdr3_nt: TGCGCCAGCAGCTTTAGCGGGGGGGGCCATGCAGATACGCAGTATTTT
clone_size: NA; d_call: TRBD1; j_call: TRBJ1-5; v_call: TRBV5-1; cdr3_aa: CASSFTGGNQPQHF; cdr3_nt: TGCGCCAGCAGCTTTACAGGGGGCAATCAGCCCCAGCATTTT
clone_size: NA; d_call: NA; j_call: TRBJ2-3; v_call: TRBV5-6; cdr3_aa: CASSSDNRTASTDTQYF; cdr3_nt: TGTGCCAGCAGCTCGGACAATCGGACCGCTAGCACAGATACGCAGTATTTT
clone_size: once; d_call: TRBD1; j_call: TRBJ2-7; v_call: TRBV7-3; cdr3_aa: CASSPGQGHSYEQYF; cdr3_nt: TGTGCCAGCAGTCCCGGACAGGGGCACTCCTACGAGCAGTACTTC
clone_size: NA; d_call: NA; j_call: TRBJ2-1; v_call: TRBV19; cdr3_aa: CASRVATSSYNEQFF; cdr3_nt: TGTGCCAGTAGAGTAGCGACGAGCTCCTACAATGAGCAGTTCTTC
clone_size: NA; d_call: NA; j_call: TRBJ1-1; v_call: TRBV28; cdr3_aa: CASRAVGTEAFF; cdr3_nt: TGTGCCAGCAGGGCCGTTGGTACTGAAGCTTTCTTT
clone_size: NA; d_call: TRBD2; j_call: TRBJ2-1; v_call: TRBV5-4; cdr3_aa: CASSLAGAGGINEQFF; cdr3_nt: TGTGCCAGCAGCTTGGCCGGGGCGGGGGGGATCAATGAGCAGTTCTTC
clone_size: NA; d_call: NA; j_call: TRBJ2-3; v_call: TRBV7-2; cdr3_aa: CASSLSAGTDTQYF; cdr3_nt: TGTGCCAGCAGCTTGAGTGCTGGCACAGATACGCAGTATTTT
clone_size: NA; d_call: NA; j_call: TRBJ2-3; v_call: TRBV5-6; cdr3_aa: CASRFQTDTQYF; cdr3_nt: TGTGCCAGCAGGTTCCAAACAGATACGCAGTATTTT
clone_size: NA; d_call: NA; j_call: TRBJ1-2; v_call: TRBV5-6; cdr3_aa: CASSLWPGEYGYTF; cdr3_nt: TGTGCCAGCAGCTTGTGGCCAGGGGAGTATGGCTACACCTTC
clone_size: NA; d_call: TRBD2; j_call: TRBJ2-3; v_call: TRBV5-1; cdr3_aa: CASSLAAGGSTDTQYF; cdr3_nt: TGCGCCAGCAGCTTGGCAGCGGGGGGTTCTACAGATACGCAGTATTTT
clone_size: NA; d_call: TRBD1; j_call: TRBJ2-3; v_call: TRBV28; cdr3_aa: CASRSFSTGATTDTQYF; cdr3_nt: TGTGCCAGCAGATCTTTCTCTACAGGGGCTACCACAGATACGCAGTATTTT
clone_size: NA; d_call: NA; j_call: TRBJ2-1; v_call: TRBV29-1; cdr3_aa: CSVQGQLSNEQFF; cdr3_nt: TGCAGCGTACAGGGCCAACTGAGCAATGAGCAGTTCTTC
clone_size: NA; d_call: NA; j_call: TRBJ1-3; v_call: TRBV6-1; cdr3_aa: CASSEAGVSGNTIYF; cdr3_nt: TGTGCCAGCAGTGAAGCAGGGGTCTCTGGAAACACCATATATTTT
clone_size: NA; d_call: NA; j_call: TRBJ2-7; v_call: TRBV28; cdr3_aa: CASSLSFREQYF; cdr3_nt: TGTGCCAGCAGTTTATCATTCAGGGAGCAGTACTTC
clone_size: NA; d_call: TRBD2; j_call: TRBJ2-1; v_call: TRBV27; cdr3_aa: CASSRVVGASGSYEQFF; cdr3_nt: TGTGCCAGCAGTCGGGTAGTTGGGGCTAGCGGGAGTTACGAGCAGTTCTTC
clone_size: NA; d_call: NA; j_call: TRBJ2-2; v_call: TRBV10-3; cdr3_aa: CAISGTVNTGELFF; cdr3_nt: TGTGCCATCAGTGGGACAGTGAACACCGGGGAGCTGTTTTTT
clone_size: NA; d_call: TRBD2; j_call: TRBJ2-7; v_call: TRBV6-1; cdr3_aa: CASSFGGSYEQYF; cdr3_nt: TGTGCCAGCAGTTTTGGCGGGAGCTACGAGCAGTACTTC
clone_size: once; d_call: TRBD1; j_call: TRBJ2-7; v_call: TRBV14; cdr3_aa: CASSQLPQGAINEQYF; cdr3_nt: TGTGCCAGCAGCCAACTACCCCAGGGGGCTATCAACGAGCAGTACTTC
clone_size: NA; d_call: TRBD1; j_call: TRBJ2-2; v_call: TRBV5-1; cdr3_aa: CASSLYPGGNTGELFF; cdr3_nt: TGCGCCAGCAGCTTGTATCCAGGGGGCAACACCGGGGAGCTGTTTTTT
clone_size: NA; d_call: TRBD2; j_call: TRBJ2-7; v_call: TRBV30; cdr3_aa: CAWSPRGGEQYF; cdr3_nt: TGTGCCTGGAGCCCCCGCGGGGGCGAGCAGTACTTC
clone_size: NA; d_call: NA; j_call: TRBJ2-5; v_call: TRBV6-5; cdr3_aa: CASRLLGAQETQYF; cdr3_nt: TGTGCCAGCAGGCTGTTGGGGGCACAAGAGACCCAGTACTTC
clone_size: NA; d_call: TRBD1; j_call: TRBJ2-7; v_call: TRBV30; cdr3_aa: CAWRTTGHSYEQYF; cdr3_nt: TGTGCCTGGAGGACGACAGGGCACTCCTACGAGCAGTACTTC
clone_size: NA; d_call: TRBD1; j_call: TRBJ2-1; v_call: TRBV11-1; cdr3_aa: CASRRRSTGEQFF; cdr3_nt: TGTGCCAGCAGGCGCAGATCTACAGGGGAACAGTTCTTC
clone_size: NA; d_call: TRBD2; j_call: TRBJ2-7; v_call: TRBV5-1; cdr3_aa: CASRRVLAGDYEQYF; cdr3_nt: TGCGCCAGCAGGAGGGTCCTAGCGGGAGACTACGAGCAGTACTTC
clone_size: NA; d_call: NA; j_call: TRBJ2-2; v_call: TRBV6-5; cdr3_aa: CASSFSQGNTGELFF; cdr3_nt: TGTGCCAGCAGTTTCTCGCAGGGGAACACCGGGGAGCTGTTTTTT
clone_size: NA; d_call: NA; j_call: TRBJ2-7; v_call: TRBV20-1; cdr3_aa: CSAVQGYEQYF; cdr3_nt: TGCAGTGCTGTACAGGGCTACGAGCAGTACTTC
clone_size: NA; d_call: NA; j_call: TRBJ2-2; v_call: TRBV11-2; cdr3_aa: CASSLWGASAGELFF; cdr3_nt: TGTGCCAGCAGCCTATGGGGCGCTAGCGCCGGGGAGCTGTTTTTT
clone_size: NA; d_call: NA; j_call: TRBJ2-3; v_call: TRBV7-7; cdr3_aa: CASSIGTLDTQYF; cdr3_nt: TGTGCTAGCAGCATCGGGACATTAGATACGCAGTATTTT
clone_size: NA; d_call: NA; j_call: TRBJ2-1; v_call: TRBV7-9; cdr3_aa: CASSPSRILVYNEQFF; cdr3_nt: TGTGCCAGCAGCCCTTCCCGGATTCTAGTTTACAATGAGCAGTTCTTC
clone_size: NA; d_call: TRBD1; j_call: TRBJ1-2; v_call: TRBV28; cdr3_aa: CASSTRTGDVGGYTF; cdr3_nt: TGTGCCAGCAGCACACGTACAGGGGACGTAGGCGGCTACACCTTC
clone_size: NA; d_call: TRBD1; j_call: TRBJ1-4; v_call: TRBV15; cdr3_aa: CATSLGTALPNEKLFF; cdr3_nt: TGTGCCACCAGCCTCGGGACAGCTCTTCCTAATGAAAAACTGTTTTTT
clone_size: NA; d_call: NA; j_call: TRBJ2-3; v_call: TRBV11-3; cdr3_aa: CASSLGSQRFTDTQYF; cdr3_nt: TGTGCCAGCAGCTTAGGTAGCCAGAGATTCACAGATACGCAGTATTTT
clone_size: NA; d_call: TRBD2; j_call: TRBJ2-3; v_call: TRBV7-2; cdr3_aa: CASSLGPAGGPDTQYF; cdr3_nt: TGTGCCAGCAGCTTAGGGCCAGCGGGAGGGCCTGATACGCAGTATTTT
clone_size: NA; d_call: NA; j_call: TRBJ1-3; v_call: TRBV28; cdr3_aa: CASSFSLGRSGNTIYF; cdr3_nt: TGTGCCAGCAGTTTTTCGTTGGGCCGCTCTGGAAACACCATATATTTT
clone_size: NA; d_call: TRBD2; j_call: TRBJ2-1; v_call: TRBV2; cdr3_aa: CASSVAGGIYNEQFF; cdr3_nt: TGTGCCAGCAGTGTCGCGGGGGGAATCTACAATGAGCAGTTCTTC
clone_size: NA; d_call: TRBD1; j_call: TRBJ1-2; v_call: TRBV28; cdr3_aa: CASSPPGQGNYGYTF; cdr3_nt: TGTGCCAGCAGCCCCCCGGGACAGGGTAACTATGGCTACACCTTC
clone_size: NA; d_call: NA; j_call: TRBJ1-5; v_call: TRBV19; cdr3_aa: CASSDSYSNQPQHF; cdr3_nt: TGTGCCAGTAGTGACAGCTATAGCAATCAGCCCCAGCATTTT
clone_size: NA; d_call: NA; j_call: TRBJ1-1; v_call: TRBV6-1; cdr3_aa: CASSHGGSTEAFF; cdr3_nt: TGTGCCAGCAGTCATGGGGGGAGCACTGAAGCTTTCTTT
clone_size: NA; d_call: TRBD1; j_call: TRBJ2-1; v_call: TRBV19; cdr3_aa: CASSIGRGFFDEQFF; cdr3_nt: TGTGCCAGTAGTATCGGCAGGGGGTTTTTCGATGAGCAGTTCTTC
clone_size: few; d_call: TRBD1; j_call: TRBJ1-2; v_call: TRBV5-1; cdr3_aa: CASSLGQGAGYTF; cdr3_nt: TGCGCCAGCAGCTTGGGACAGGGGGCTGGCTACACCTTC
clone_size: once; d_call: NA; j_call: TRBJ2-5; v_call: TRBV2; cdr3_aa: CASSAEQETQYF; cdr3_nt: TGTGCCAGCAGTGCGGAGCAAGAGACCCAGTACTTC
clone_size: NA; d_call: NA; j_call: TRBJ2-1; v_call: TRBV2; cdr3_aa: CASSVMTGRNEQFF; cdr3_nt: TGTGCCAGCAGTGTCATGACTGGAAGGAATGAGCAGTTCTTC
clone_size: few; d_call: TRBD1; j_call: TRBJ1-1; v_call: TRBV5-6; cdr3_aa: CASSPQGDTEAFF; cdr3_nt: TGTGCCAGCAGCCCCCAGGGGGACACTGAAGCTTTCTTT
clone_size: NA; d_call: NA; j_call: TRBJ2-2; v_call: TRBV9; cdr3_aa: CASSEGGGAAGELFF; cdr3_nt: TGTGCCAGCAGCGAGGGAGGTGGGGCAGCCGGGGAGCTGTTTTTT
clone_size: few; d_call: TRBD2; j_call: TRBJ2-1; v_call: TRBV27; cdr3_aa: CASRLRQGNSGTRAYNEQFF; cdr3_nt: TGTGCCAGCAGACTACGCCAGGGCAACTCCGGGACTAGAGCCTACAATGAGCAGTTCTTC
clone_size: NA; d_call: TRBD2; j_call: TRBJ2-7; v_call: TRBV27; cdr3_aa: CASSLRTSGAYEQYF; cdr3_nt: TGTGCCAGCAGTTTACGGACTAGCGGAGCCTACGAGCAGTACTTC